One and the same sample provided the 10 T cell receptor beta chains below, sequenced in a study of cytomegalovirus exposure and HLA in healthy donors. Amplification used 60 Vbeta primers and 13 Jbeta primers. This table comes from immunoSEQ multiplex PCR, and its TCRdb copy is limited to in-frame clones, with some not included. Altogether about 180,000 clones are present, over 75% being singletons, with the ten largest covering approximately 0.51%. The sequenced sample was PBMCs. The receptors derive from a woman aged 50 to 60 in good health and CMV-seronegative.

This clone was observed once. The genes are TRBV27 and TRBJ2-7; 8 bases are a match to TRBD1. This CDR3 is built from 16 residues. V lost 8 bases to trimming and J lost 5 bases; unmatched junction nucleotides: 17. CDR1 and CDR2 from the germline V gene are MNHEY and SMNVEV (reference sequence). The CDR3 DNA is TGTGCCAGCTCAAAGGCCGGAAACAGGGGGAGTCACGAGCAGTACTTC. Encoded protein: CASSKAGNRGSHEQYF.

V and J are TRBV2 and TRBJ1-2; 10 bases are a match to TRBD1. J gave up 3 bases and V 10 bases, and 8 bases lay outside the gene matches. Germline V gene lookup returns CDR1 SNHLY and CDR2 FYNNEI. The CDR3 is 14 amino acids. In DNA form, the CDR3 reads TGTGCCACCCATCGGACAGGGGGGGACTATGGCTACACCTTC. Translating it yields CATHRTGGDYGYTF. Drawing the rest from reference TRBV2 and TRBJ1-2, the complete variable domain is EPEVTQTPSHQVTQMGQEVILRCVPISNHLYFYWYRQILGQKVEFLVSFYNNEISEKSEIFDDQFSVERPDGSNFTLKIRSTKLEDSAMYFCATHRTGGDYGYTFGSGTRLTVV.

The genes are TRBV13 and TRBJ2-7; the match to TRBD2 covers 11 bases. Germline values: CDR1 PRHDT, CDR2 FYEKMQ (reference sequence). J lost 3 bases, V lost 4 bases, and 8 bases had no gene match. This CDR3 is 16 amino acids long. The CDR3 sequence: CASSYGLAGSFYEQYF. CDR3 DNA sequence: TGTGCCAGCAGCTATGGACTAGCGGGTTCTTTCTACGAGCAGTACTTC. The full variable domain, its missing parts supplied by reference TRBV13 and TRBJ2-7, is AAGVIQSPRHLIKEKRETATLKCYPIPRHDTVYWYQQGPGQDPQFLISFYEKMQSDKGSIPDRFSAQQFSDYHSELNMSSLELGDSALYFCASSYGLAGSFYEQYFGPGTRLTVT.

The chain combines TRBV2 with TRBJ1-4; 7 bases agree with TRBD1. Unmatched junction bases numbered 7, after V lost 5 bases and J lost 4 bases. The CDR3 extends over 15 amino acids. Looked up from germline, CDR1 is SNHLY and CDR2 is FYNNEI. The CDR3 loop reads CASSTRQGRNEKLFF. CDR3 DNA: TGTGCCAGCAGTACGCGACAGGGCCGTAATGAAAAACTGTTTTTT.

This chain joins TRBV7-2 and TRBJ2-2; 7 bases agree with TRBD2. Looked up from germline, CDR1 is SGHTA and CDR2 is FQGNSA. V gave up 8 bases and J gave up 0 bases; unmatched junction bases: 6. This CDR3 region has 15 residues. CDR3 bases: TGTGCCAGCGGGGGAGGGCACACGAACACCGGGGAGCTGTTTTTT. Protein product: CASGGGHTNTGELFF. The full variable domain, its missing parts supplied by reference TRBV7-2 and TRBJ2-2, is GAGVSQSPSNKVTEKGKDVELRCDPISGHTALYWYRQSLGQGLEFLIYFQGNSAPDKSGLPSDRFSAERTGGSVSTLTIQRTQQEDSAVYLCASGGGHTNTGELFFGEGSRLTVL.

The table lists this clone with a count of one. The gene calls are TRBV27 and TRBJ2-5, with TRBD1 matching 7 bases. Trimming took 5 bases from V and 1 from J; bases not matched to a gene: 7. CDR1 MNHEY and CDR2 SMNVEV come from the germline V gene (reference sequence). The CDR3 is 15 amino acids. The CDR3 spells CASSVDRASQETQYF. For the CDR3, the DNA is TGTGCCAGCAGTGTCGACAGGGCCTCCCAAGAGACCCAGTACTTC.

The chain uses TRBV28 and TRBJ1-2, with TRBD1 matching 7 bases. The CDR3 loop spans 14 amino acids. Germline loops: CDR1 MDHEN, CDR2 SYDVKM. Germline trimming cut 6 bases from V and 4 bases from J; bases unmatched to any gene: 8. This CDR3 reads CASRGQGQRYGYTF. The CDR3 DNA follows: TGTGCCAGCAGGGGCCAGGGACAGCGCTATGGCTACACCTTC.

V gene TRBV6-1 combines with J gene TRBJ1-1; D may be TRBD1 (6 bases). The CDR3 totals 14 residues. Trimming removed 6 bases at V and 1 base at J, with 12 bases between. Per the germline V gene, CDR1 is MNHNS and CDR2 is SASEGT. This CDR3 is CASRVRGENTEAFF. Written as DNA, the CDR3 is TGTGCCAGCAGAGTCAGGGGAGAGAACACTGAAGCTTTCTTT.

CDR3 bases: TGTGCCACCAGCAGACGGACAGTTGATACGCAGTATTTT. Protein product: CATSRRTVDTQYF. The rearrangement joins TRBV15 to TRBJ2-3; D is possibly TRBD1 (6 bases). Between the trimmed V and J ends, which lost 2 bases and 6 bases, there was a span of 9 bases. This CDR3 region has 13 residues. From germline, CDR1 is LNHNV and CDR2 YYDKDF (reference sequence).

A few counts support this clone. V is TRBV11-2 and J is TRBJ2-1, with D perhaps TRBD2 (7 bases). V lost 5 bases, J lost 8 bases, and 22 bases lay in between. The CDR3 contains 16 residues. CDR1 and CDR2 from the germline V gene are SGHAT and FQNNGV. The CDR3 sequence is CASSPIGGGASDEQFF. CDR3 sequence (DNA): TGTGCCAGCAGCCCTATAGGAGGGGGGGCCTCCGATGAGCAGTTCTTC.